The present entry profiles one TCR beta chain with its context. Per the germline V gene, CDR1 is SGHRS and CDR2 is YFSETQ. The germline V and J ends were trimmed by 1 base and 1 base, with 8 bases remaining between them. The CDR3 spans 14 residues. This entry is derived from a study of blood T cell repertoires in COVID-19. Study-level background: Samples representing acute and convalescent COVID-19 were sourced from the United States, Italy and Spain. T cells, B-cell-depleted T cells, or PBMCs supplied cDNA or gDNA.

In the authors' methods: Amplification of reference gene primers provided the estimated nucleated cell counts. Sequencing used immunoSEQ multiplex PCR; TCRdb keeps in-frame clones, though not all of them. Clonal size and the V and J genes are those of that table, whereas D and trimming came from the DNA. Of about 150,000 clones in the sample, approximately 91% were seen once. Sequences were obtained from peripheral blood. The TCR originated in a woman aged 65 to 85 with acute or convalescent COVID-19. The chain couples TRBV5-1 to TRBJ1-1; D is ambiguous. The CDR3 DNA reads TGCGCCAGCAGCTTGCCAGACAAGAACACTGAAGCTTTCTTT. Translating it yields CASSLPDKNTEAFF.